This entry describes one TCR beta chain. This sample stems from a study of cytomegalovirus exposure and HLA in healthy donors. Germline V gene sequence: CDR1 SGHAT, CDR2 FQNNGV. This CDR3 spans 13 amino acids. The ends lost 8 bases at V and 3 bases at J; junction bases unmatched: 4. 13 Jbeta primers and 60 Vbeta primers were used for the PCR. Data came from immunoSEQ multiplex PCR; TCRdb stores just in-frame clones and leaves some out. Of some 200,000 clones listed, about 70% are singletons. Sequences were obtained from PBMCs. This TCR was sampled from a man aged 40-49 years in good health and CMV-seropositive. The V gene is TRBV11-2, the J gene TRBJ2-5, with 9 bases matching TRBD1. In DNA form, the CDR3 reads TGTGCCAGCGGCCGGGACAGGGAAGAGACCCAGTACTTC. Translated: CASGRDREETQYF.